Each of the 17 T cell receptor beta chains below was sequenced from the same sample in a study of T cells in Graves' hyperthyroidism and ophthalmopathy. TCR beta CDR3 sequences were amplified from RNA transcripts. With the HTBI primer set, the TCR CDR3 went through a first round of RT-PCR. TCRdb ran MiXCR on the multiplex PCR reads and lists one entry per CDR3 protein. The sample carries hundreds of thousands of distinct CDR3 sequences, 38% recorded once. Material for sequencing was blood. These receptors originate from a man between 18 and 29 years old with Graves' hyperthyroidism.

This clonotype came up once. Relative to the germline gene, one junction end is altered; a read error may explain this. V is TRBV7-9 and J is TRBJ2-2; 12 bases fit TRBD2. CDR3 size: 18 residues. The germline gives CDR1 SEHNR, CDR2 FQNEAQ (reference sequence). CDR3 sequence (DNA): TGCGCCAGCAGCCCGATGATACTAGCGGGGGGGAACACCGGGGAGCTGTTTTTT. As protein: CASSPMILAGGNTGELFF.

The V gene is TRBV7-2, the J gene TRBJ1-5; tentatively, D is TRBD1 (6 bases). V was shortened by 4 bases and J by 7 bases, with 17 bases between the two germline ends. CDR1 and CDR2 (germline): SGHTA, FQGNSA. The CDR3 length is 15 residues. CDR3 sequence reads: CASSSRAGVVQPQHF. The CDR3 DNA is TGTGCCAGCAGCTCCCGGGCAGGGGTGGTCCAGCCCCAGCATTTT.

The chain couples TRBV4-1 to TRBJ1-2; a weak D match, TRBD1 (6 bases). The germline V and J ends were trimmed by 6 bases and 2 bases, with 16 bases remaining between them. Per the germline V gene, CDR1 is MGHRA and CDR2 is YSYEKL. This CDR3 is built from 15 residues. The CDR3 DNA follows: TGCGCCAGCAGGAGTCTTACAGGGCGGAACTATGGCTACACCTTC. This codes for CASRSLTGRNYGYTF.

Only a few counts were recorded for this clonotype. J is TRBJ2-7 and V is TRBV5-1; D remains unclear. Trimming shortened V by 2 bases and J by 5 bases, and 11 bases separated the two germline ends. Germline CDR1 is SGHRS and CDR2 is YFSETQ. The CDR3 has 13 residues. The chain's CDR3 is CASSFQGNNEQYF. CDR3 DNA: TGCGCCAGCAGCTTTCAAGGGAACAACGAGCAGTACTTC.

This chain uses TRBV14 with TRBJ1-1; TRBD1 matches 7 bases. Trimming took 4 bases from V and 10 from J; bases not matched to a gene: 9. This CDR3 contains 13 residues. The V gene's germline CDR1 is SGHDN and CDR2 FVKESK. The CDR3 nucleotides read TGTGCCAGCAGCCTGGGGACAGCCCGCGTAGCTTTCTTT. It yields the protein CASSLGTARVAFF.

Comments on this clonotype: A read error may account for a junction end that differs from germline. For the CDR3, the DNA is TGTGCCAGCAGTGGGACAGAGACAGTTTTT. Its translation is CASSGTETVF. This chain links TRBV28 with TRBJ1-4, with 7 nucleotides matching TRBD1. CDR1 and CDR2 (germline): MDHEN, SYDVKM. This CDR3 comprises 10 residues.

This clonotype has ten or more counts. This chain connects TRBV20-1 to TRBJ1-2; no clear D gene. The CDR3 extends over 11 amino acids. The germline CDR1 and CDR2 sequences are DFQATT and SNEGSKA (reference sequence). With 3 bases removed from V and 8 bases from J, the gap between germline ends came to 10 bases. The CDR3 loop is CSASPGEGYTF. The CDR3 DNA follows: TGCAGTGCTAGCCCCGGAGAGGGCTACACCTTC.

This clonotype was recorded many times. The V and J genes are TRBV6-1 and TRBJ2-5; perhaps TRBD1 as D (6 bases). Germline V lookup: CDR1 MNHNS, CDR2 SASEGT. CDR3 length: 16 residues. The V gene lost 6 bases and the J gene lost 2 bases, with 19 bases spanning the gap. The CDR3 sequence is CASSPTPQGPQETQYF. For the CDR3, the DNA is TGTGCCAGCAGCCCCACCCCACAGGGCCCTCAAGAGACCCAGTACTTC.

There are a few counts of this clonotype. The rearrangement uses TRBV6-5 and TRBJ2-6; 10 nucleotides align to TRBD1. Germline V lookup: CDR1 MNHEY, CDR2 SVGAGI. The V segment lost 4 bases and the J segment 1 base; nucleotides outside the gene matches: 7. This CDR3 is built from 18 residues. CDR3 region: CASSSYRTGGSGANVLTF. CDR3 sequence (DNA): TGTGCCAGCAGTTCGTATCGGACAGGGGGTTCTGGGGCCAACGTCCTGACTTTC.

This chain links TRBV7-2 with TRBJ2-7; TRBD2 is a possible D gene (6 bases). The CDR3 length is 15 residues. V lost 4 bases to trimming and J lost 2 bases, with 15 bases between them. Per the germline V gene, CDR1 is SGHTA and CDR2 is FQGNSA. CDR3 coding DNA: TGTGCCAGCAGCTCGGCCGGGACTGAAACCTACGAGCAGTACTTC. This gives the protein CASSSAGTETYEQYF. Drawing the rest from reference TRBV7-2 and TRBJ2-7, the complete variable domain is GAGVSQSPSNKVTEKGKDVELRCDPISGHTALYWYRQSLGQGLEFLIYFQGNSAPDKSGLPSDRFSAERTGGSVSTLTIQRTQQEDSAVYLCASSSAGTETYEQYFGPGTRLTVT.

As regards this clonotype: Since the CDR3 does not end with the conserved phenylalanine or tryptophan, this likely comes from a read error. No DNA is shown, since the ends of the CDR3 on it are uncertain; the CDR3 is the one TCRdb lists. This chain joins TRBV7-3 and TRBJ2-5; the table assigns TRBD2, which was not confirmed against the DNA. The CDR3 region is 15 residues in length, termini included. Germline assignment: CDR1 SGHTA and CDR2 FQGTGA. This CDR3 reads CASSGGGRIGYTFGS.

This chain joins TRBV15 and TRBJ1-2; D unclear. Trimming shortened V by 3 bases and J by 4 bases, and 15 bases separated the two germline ends. The CDR3 length is 15 residues. Germline V gives CDR1 LNHNV, CDR2 YYDKDF (reference sequence). The CDR3 is CATSRVGEEAYGYTF. The CDR3, as DNA: TGTGCCACCAGCAGGGTCGGTGAGGAGGCCTATGGCTACACCTTC.

The V call is TRBV19, the J call TRBJ2-2; 9 bases agree with TRBD1. Germline values: CDR1 LNHDA, CDR2 SQIVND (reference sequence). The ends lost 7 bases at V and 6 bases at J; junction bases unmatched: 9. This CDR3 spans 15 amino acids. CDR3: CASTPGQGRSGELFF. The CDR3 DNA is TGTGCCAGTACCCCGGGACAGGGAAGGTCCGGGGAGCTGTTTTTT.

This clonotype was observed a few times. This chain uses TRBV20-1 with TRBJ1-2; possibly TRBD1 for D (5 bases). This CDR3 has 16 residues. Germline values: CDR1 DFQATT, CDR2 SNEGSKA (reference sequence). V was pared by 0 bases and J by 0 bases, with 14 bases between. CDR3 protein: CSARDARAVANYGYTF. The CDR3 region has the DNA TGCAGTGCTAGAGACGCCAGGGCGGTTGCTAACTATGGCTACACCTTC.

This chain connects TRBV12-5 to TRBJ1-1; 10 bases align to TRBD1. Germline V gene lookup returns CDR1 LGHNT and CDR2 FRNRAP. The CDR3 runs 16 residues. With 3 bases clipped from V and 0 bases from J, the junction kept 4 bases outside the gene matches. The chain's CDR3 is CASGFGQGVLNTEAFF. Here the CDR3 DNA reads TGTGCTAGTGGTTTCGGACAGGGGGTTTTGAACACTGAAGCTTTCTTT.

This clonotype was detected many times. The chain has TRBV9 and TRBJ1-6, with TRBD1 as a possible D gene (5 bases). V was trimmed by 4 bases and J by 9 bases, leaving 23 bases between them. The length of the CDR3 is 17 residues. CDR1 and CDR2 from the germline V gene are SGDLS and YYNGEE. As DNA, the CDR3 is TGTGCCAGCAGCCTCTCCATCGAGCGTATGGGGGGTTCACCCCTCCACTTT. It codes for CASSLSIERMGGSPLHF.

A remark on this clonotype: A much larger clone lies one base from this, so it may be a read error. The rearrangement links TRBV5-6 to TRBJ1-1, with D maybe TRBD1 (5 bases). Trimming shortened V by 4 bases and J by 6 bases, and 13 bases separated the two germline ends. Germline V gives CDR1 SGHDT, CDR2 YYEEEE. The CDR3 loop spans 13 amino acids. CDR3 DNA: TGTGCCAGCAGCCACACAAGGGGTGCTGAAGCTTTCTTT. It specifies CASSHTRGAEAFF.